A single sample gave rise to the 27 T cell receptor beta chains below, sequenced in a study of CD4 T cells in relation to SARS-CoV-2 and coronaviruses. The table came from immunoSEQ multiplex PCR; TCRdb's copy has only in-frame clones and leaves some out. Found here are roughly 68,000 clones, approximately 93% of them singletons; the top ten hold approximately 0.21%. Before the COVID-19 pandemic, during about 2010-2019, CD4+ T cells were taken from unexposed donors. The source material was naive CD4+ T cells from PBMCs. Subset indicated: naive CD4+ T cells isolated by negative enrichment. The receptors derive from a human donor in good health.

This clone has only a few counts. This chain joins TRBV12-5 and TRBJ1-1, with D possibly TRBD1 on 5 matching bases. The V end was cut by 2 bases, the J end by 1 base, with 5 bases between. CDR3 length equals 13 residues. Germline V gene sequence: CDR1 LGHNT, CDR2 FRNRAP. The CDR3 sequence: CASGLQGNTEAFF. The CDR3 DNA reads as TGTGCTAGTGGTTTGCAGGGGAACACTGAAGCTTTCTTT.

This chain joins TRBV6-1 and TRBJ1-5; D not resolved. The CDR3 is 16 residues long. From germline, CDR1 is MNHNS and CDR2 SASEGT. V lost 3 bases and J 4 bases, leaving 16 bases between the germline ends. The CDR3 DNA reads TGTGCCAGCAGTGATCCTTGGGCAGCCTCAAATCAGCCCCAGCATTTT. Protein: CASSDPWAASNQPQHF.

V usage is TRBV6-6 and J usage is TRBJ2-1, with 12 bases lining up with TRBD2. The CDR3 extends over 15 amino acids. V lost 8 bases to trimming and J lost 10 bases; unmatched junction nucleotides: 12. Germline V CDR1 and CDR2: MNHNY, SVGAGI (reference sequence). CDR3 loop: CASWGGTSGSQEQFF. CDR3 DNA sequence: TGTGCCAGCTGGGGGGGGACTAGCGGGTCACAAGAGCAGTTCTTC.

This chain links TRBV6-5 with TRBJ2-7; 7 nucleotides align to TRBD1. V lost 6 bases, J lost 11 bases, and 10 bases stayed unmatched. The CDR3 runs to 12 residues. In germline, CDR1 is MNHEY, CDR2 SVGAGI. The CDR3 protein is CASRTRTGMEYF. CDR3 DNA: TGTGCCAGCAGGACCAGGACAGGTATGGAGTACTTC.

The chain is built from TRBV3-1 (or the pseudogene TRBV3-2) and TRBJ2-7; 10 bases fit TRBD1. CDR1 and CDR2 (germline): LGHDT, YNNKEL (reference sequence). There are 14 residues in the CDR3. V shed 4 bases and J 4 bases; nucleotides not matched to a gene: 4. This chain's CDR3 is CASSRSDRGYEQYF. The DNA of the CDR3 is TGTGCCAGCAGCCGTTCGGACAGGGGGTACGAGCAGTACTTC.

The chain is built from TRBV10-3 and TRBJ1-4; 8 bases are a match to TRBD1. The CDR3 is made up of 15 amino acids. CDR1 is ENHRY, CDR2 SYGVKD, per germline. Trimming removed 1 base from V and 4 bases from J; junction bases left unmatched: 2. CDR3: CAISEWGQDNEKLFF. The CDR3 coding sequence is TGTGCCATCAGTGAGTGGGGACAGGATAATGAAAAACTGTTTTTT.

CDR3 sequence (DNA): TGTGCCAGCAGCTTAAGCGCCTACAATGAGCAGTTCTTC. It specifies CASSLSAYNEQFF. J is TRBJ2-1 and V is TRBV7-9; D is uncertain. The CDR3 is made up of 13 amino acids. From germline, CDR1 is SEHNR and CDR2 FQNEAQ (reference sequence). Deletions cut 2 bases from V and 2 bases from J, with 4 bases between.

In regard to this clone: The junction departs from germline at one end; a sequencing error may be responsible. The CDR3 reads CASSITGGSGKNF. The CDR3, as DNA: TGTGCCAGCAGCATAACGGGTGGTTCAGGGAAAAACTTC. This chain joins TRBV9 and TRBJ1-2; tentatively, D is TRBD1 (5 bases). This CDR3 region has 13 residues. Germline assignment: CDR1 SGDLS and CDR2 YYNGEE. The entire variable domain, with the rest obtained from reference TRBV9 and TRBJ1-2, is as follows: DSGVTQTPKHLITATGQRVTLRCSPRSGDLSVYWYQQSLDQGLQFLIQYYNGEERAKGNILERFSAQQFPDLHSELNLSSLELGDSALYFCASSITGGSGKNFGSGTRLTVV.

The chain uses TRBV7-2 and TRBJ1-2, with 7 bases matching TRBD1. Germline V gene lookup returns CDR1 SGHTA and CDR2 FQGNSA. V gave up 5 bases and J gave up 3 bases; unmatched junction bases: 9. The CDR3 is 15 residues long. CDR3 sequence: CASSPETGRYYGYTF. The CDR3 DNA reads as TGTGCCAGCAGCCCGGAGACAGGGAGGTACTATGGCTACACCTTC.

This clone has just one count. CDR3 DNA sequence: TGTGCCAGCAGCCCCGGACTAGCGGAGGGGACCCAGTACTTC. Amino acids: CASSPGLAEGTQYF. The gene calls are TRBV13 and TRBJ2-5, with TRBD2 matching 10 bases. The CDR3 extends over 14 amino acids. Germline V gene lookup returns CDR1 PRHDT and CDR2 FYEKMQ (reference sequence). V shed 5 bases and J 7 bases; nucleotides not matched to a gene: 7.

The CDR3 protein is CASSLAGRSPLHF. The CDR3 nucleotides are TGCGCCAGCAGCTTGGCGGGGAGGTCACCCCTCCACTTT. The genes are TRBV5-1 and TRBJ1-6, with D unclear. Trimming cost V 0 bases and J 10 bases, with 8 bases left between them. The CDR3 is 13 amino acids. Germline loops: CDR1 SGHRS, CDR2 YFSETQ.

The CDR3 sequence: CASRGLGGPGNTIYF. CDR3 bases: TGTGCCAGCAGGGGCCTGGGTGGTCCTGGAAACACCATATATTTT. The V call is TRBV7-9, the J call TRBJ1-3; D is undetermined. The CDR3 spans 15 residues. V was clipped by 6 bases and J by 2 bases, with 14 bases between them. The germline V gene encodes CDR1 SEHNR and CDR2 FQNEAQ (reference sequence).

This chain uses TRBV2 with TRBJ1-1; 8 positions agree with TRBD1. Germline V gene data show CDR1 as SNHLY and CDR2 as FYNNEI. This CDR3 is 15 amino acids long. J gave up 5 bases and V 0 bases, and 5 bases lay outside the gene matches. This CDR3 is CASSEAGRGLTEAFF. CDR3 bases: TGTGCCAGCAGTGAAGCGGGCAGGGGGCTAACTGAAGCTTTCTTT.

This clone is a singleton in its sample. The V gene is TRBV5-1, the J gene TRBJ2-6; 8 positions agree with TRBD2. This CDR3 is 15 amino acids long. V lost 5 bases, J lost 2 bases, and 3 bases stayed unmatched. Per the germline V gene, CDR1 is SGHRS and CDR2 is YFSETQ. The CDR3 DNA sequence: TGCGCCAGCAGTTCGGGGGGGGCTGGGGCCAACGTCCTGACTTTC. As protein: CASSSGGAGANVLTF.

The chain carries TRBV11-3 and TRBJ2-7, with unresolved D. This CDR3 is 13 amino acids long. Germline CDR1 and CDR2: SGHNT and YENEEA. Trimming removed 1 base from V and 0 bases from J, with 4 bases in between. Written as DNA, the CDR3 is TGTGCCAGCAGCTTAGGGACCTCCTACGAGCAGTACTTC. Translation: CASSLGTSYEQYF. Variable domain in full (rest from reference TRBV11-3 and TRBJ2-7): EAGVVQSPRYKIIEKKQPVAFWCNPISGHNTLYWYLQNLGQGPELLIRYENEEAVDDSQLPKDRFSAERLKGVDSTLKIQPAELGDSAVYLCASSLGTSYEQYFGPGTRLTVT.

The rearrangement joins TRBV5-4 to TRBJ1-1; 7 bases match TRBD1. Germline CDR1 and CDR2: SGHNT and YYREEE (reference sequence). The CDR3 is made up of 15 amino acids. With 4 bases clipped from V and 3 bases from J, the junction kept 9 bases outside the gene matches. This chain's CDR3 is CASSQLQTGHTEAFF. In DNA form, the CDR3 reads TGTGCCAGCAGCCAGCTTCAGACAGGGCACACTGAAGCTTTCTTT.

The count of this clone is one. The J gene is TRBJ2-2, the V gene TRBV5-1; tentatively, D is TRBD1 (5 bases). Germline V gene data show CDR1 as SGHRS and CDR2 as YFSETQ. This CDR3 contains 16 residues. Trimming took 0 bases from V and 6 from J, leaving 15 bases between them. CDR3 sequence reads: CASSLAGRVWAGELFF. CDR3 bases: TGCGCCAGCAGCTTGGCCGGCAGGGTTTGGGCCGGGGAGCTGTTTTTT.

The genes are TRBV12-5 and TRBJ1-1; a weak D match, TRBD1 (6 bases). V lost 3 bases and J lost 2, with 10 bases in between. Germline CDR1 reads LGHNT; CDR2 reads FRNRAP. The CDR3 covers 14 residues. CDR3 loop: CASGLSGANTEAFF. DNA for the CDR3: TGTGCTAGTGGTTTATCAGGGGCTAACACTGAAGCTTTCTTT.

The chain uses TRBV7-9 and TRBJ1-1; D remains ambiguous. Germline-derived CDR1 and CDR2 are SEHNR and FQNEAQ (reference sequence). The V and J ends lost 1 base and 10 bases respectively, with 13 bases between them. The CDR3 length is 13 residues. Here the CDR3 reads CASSLGSGQRAFF. For the CDR3, the DNA is TGTGCCAGCAGCTTAGGATCCGGGCAGAGAGCTTTCTTT.

This chain joins TRBV9 and TRBJ1-3; the match to TRBD1 covers 8 bases. The CDR3 sequence is 17 residues long. Germline CDR1 and CDR2: SGDLS and YYNGEE. The V segment lost 1 base and the J segment 0 bases; nucleotides outside the gene matches: 6. The DNA of the CDR3 is TGTGCCAGCAGCGTATTGGGACAGGTGAGCTCTGGAAACACCATATATTTT. This translates into CASSVLGQVSSGNTIYF. The whole variable domain, filled in from reference TRBV9 and TRBJ1-3, reads DSGVTQTPKHLITATGQRVTLRCSPRSGDLSVYWYQQSLDQGLQFLIQYYNGEERAKGNILERFSAQQFPDLHSELNLSSLELGDSALYFCASSVLGQVSSGNTIYFGEGSWLTVV.

The J gene is TRBJ2-3, the V gene TRBV10-3, with D possibly being TRBD2 (5 bases). The CDR3 spans 12 residues. V shed 6 bases and J shed 6 bases, with 10 bases lying between them. The germline CDR1 and CDR2 sequences are ENHRY and SYGVKD. The CDR3 loop is CAIRDSPDTQYF. The CDR3 coding sequence is TGTGCCATCAGGGACTCCCCCGATACGCAGTATTTT.

The chain joins TRBV7-3 to TRBJ2-5, with TRBD2 matching over 8 bases. Trimming cost V 5 bases and J 4 bases; bases outside gene matches: 6. This CDR3 spans 14 amino acids. CDR1 is SGHTA, CDR2 FQGTGA, per germline. The CDR3 is CASSASGSRETQYF. The CDR3 nucleotides are TGTGCCAGCAGCGCCAGCGGGAGCCGAGAGACCCAGTACTTC.

The chain couples TRBV6-2 or TRBV6-3 to TRBJ1-1; D remains ambiguous. Germline lookup yields CDR1 MNHEY and CDR2 SVGEGT. This CDR3 comprises 14 residues. With 5 bases removed from V and 1 base from J, the gap between germline ends came to 11 bases. CDR3 in DNA: TGTGCCAGCAGTGACTGGACGGGGAACACTGAAGCTTTCTTT. This translates into CASSDWTGNTEAFF.

This clone was detected a few times. The chain uses TRBV5-5 and TRBJ2-7; D is unclear. V shed 2 bases and J shed 4 bases, with 13 bases lying between them. The CDR3 runs 14 residues. The germline CDR1 and CDR2 sequences are SGHKS and YYEKEE (reference sequence). CDR3 in amino acids: CASSFAQVEYEQYF. CDR3 sequence (DNA): TGTGCCAGCAGCTTTGCGCAGGTTGAATACGAGCAGTACTTC. The full variable domain, its missing parts supplied by reference TRBV5-5 and TRBJ2-7, is DAGVTQSPTHLIKTRGQQVTLRCSPISGHKSVSWYQQVLGQGPQFIFQYYEKEERGRGNFPDRFSARQFPNYSSELNVNALLLGDSALYLCASSFAQVEYEQYFGPGTRLTVT.

The rearrangement links TRBV7-2 to TRBJ1-6; D possibly corresponds to TRBD1 (6 bases). Germline values: CDR1 SGHTA, CDR2 FQGNSA. This CDR3 is built from 17 residues. V gave up 5 bases and J gave up 2 bases, with 16 bases separating them. CDR3 DNA: TGTGCCAGCAGCCTAGATAGGGGACACACCTATAATTCACCCCTCCACTTT. It codes for CASSLDRGHTYNSPLHF. Combining the CDR3 with reference TRBV7-2 and TRBJ1-6 gives the whole variable domain GAGVSQSPSNKVTEKGKDVELRCDPISGHTALYWYRQSLGQGLEFLIYFQGNSAPDKSGLPSDRFSAERTGGSVSTLTIQRTQQEDSAVYLCASSLDRGHTYNSPLHFGNGTRLTVT.

The chain recombines TRBV27 with TRBJ1-6, with TRBD1 matching over 7 bases. V shed 4 bases and J 5 bases; nucleotides not matched to a gene: 14. The CDR3 has 18 amino acids. Germline CDR1 MNHEY, CDR2 SMNVEV (reference sequence). CDR3 in amino acids: CASSSDRRNYVNNSPLHF. The CDR3 nucleotides read TGTGCCAGCAGTTCGGACAGGAGGAACTACGTTAATAATTCACCCCTCCACTTT.

The V gene is TRBV10-3, the J gene TRBJ2-7; D possibly corresponds to TRBD2 (5 bases). V was shortened by 4 bases and J by 5 bases, with 12 bases between the two germline ends. Germline V gene data show CDR1 as ENHRY and CDR2 as SYGVKD. The CDR3 totals 13 residues. As DNA, the CDR3 is TGTGCCATCAGTGGAGGGATGGGAAACGAGCAGTACTTC. Protein sequence: CAISGGMGNEQYF.